This T cell receptor (beta chain) came from a study of blood T cells in healthy people across ages. A second about 6 to 12 cycle PCR used barcoded and J-beta primers. One entry per CDR3 protein results from TCRdb running MiXCR on the 5' RACE reads. The sample records around 780,000 distinct CDR3 sequences, about 56% being singletons. The sequence was obtained from a man aged 35-49 years in good health. The specimen sequenced was blood.

The CDR3 coding sequence is TGTGCCAGCAGCTTGCGGGAGCTAACGTACAATGAGCAGTTCTTC. It yields the protein CASSLRELTYNEQFF. J is TRBJ2-1 and V is TRBV7-8, with 7 bases lining up with TRBD2. J lost 4 bases, V lost 3 bases, and 6 bases had no gene match. Germline V gene lookup returns CDR1 SGHVS and CDR2 FQNEAQ. The CDR3 length is 15 residues.